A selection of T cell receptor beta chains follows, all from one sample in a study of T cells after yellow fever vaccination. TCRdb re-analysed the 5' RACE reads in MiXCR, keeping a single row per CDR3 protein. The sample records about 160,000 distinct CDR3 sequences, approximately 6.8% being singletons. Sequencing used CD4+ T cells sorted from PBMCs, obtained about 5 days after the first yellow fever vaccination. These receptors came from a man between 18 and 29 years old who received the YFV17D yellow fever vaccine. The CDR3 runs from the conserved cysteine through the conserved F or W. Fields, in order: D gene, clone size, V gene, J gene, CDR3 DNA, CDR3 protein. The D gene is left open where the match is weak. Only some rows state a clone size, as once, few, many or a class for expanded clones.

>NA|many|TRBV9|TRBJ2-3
TGTGCCAGCAGCGTGGGAAGGGCAGGGACTAGCACAGATACGCAGTATTTT
CASSVGRAGTSTDTQYF
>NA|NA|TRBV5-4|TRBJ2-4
TGTGCCAGCAGCTTCGGGGGGCCGAACATTCAGTACTTC
CASSFGGPNIQYF
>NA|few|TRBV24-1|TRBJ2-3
TGTGCCACCAGTGAGAACGGGGTCCTGGATACGCAGTATTTT
CATSENGVLDTQYF
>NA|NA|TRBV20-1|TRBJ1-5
TGCAGCTCAGGGGTCCGCAATCAGCCCCAGCATTTT
CSSGVRNQPQHF
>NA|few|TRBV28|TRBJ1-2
TGTGCCAGCTCAGGACCAGTCTCAAACTATGGCTACACCTTC
CASSGPVSNYGYTF
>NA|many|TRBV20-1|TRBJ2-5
TGCAGCGTCGGGACGCAAGAGACCCAGTACTTC
CSVGTQETQYF
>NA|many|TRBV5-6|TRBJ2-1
TGTGCCAGCAGCTTGGAGACTTACTACAATGAGCAGTTCTTC
CASSLETYYNEQFF
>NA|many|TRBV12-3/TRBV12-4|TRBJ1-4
TGTGCCAGCCGACCGACAGGCTCTAATGAAAAACTGTTTTTT
CASRPTGSNEKLFF
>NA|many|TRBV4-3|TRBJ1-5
TGCGCCAGCAGCCTTCAAACACAGGGTCAGCCCCAGCATTTT
CASSLQTQGQPQHF
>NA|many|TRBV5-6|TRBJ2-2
TGTGCCAGCAGCCCGGACAGTCGGAACACCGGGGAGCTGTTTTTT
CASSPDSRNTGELFF
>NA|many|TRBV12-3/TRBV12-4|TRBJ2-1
TGTGCCAGCAGTCTACCGCCCCAGAAAGGGAATGAGCAGTTCTTC
CASSLPPQKGNEQFF
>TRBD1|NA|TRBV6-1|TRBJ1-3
TGTGCCAGCCTTGATCGGGACAGGGAAGACACCATATATTTT
CASLDRDREDTIYF
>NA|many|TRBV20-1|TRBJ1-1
TGCAGTGCTAGAGACATGCAGTCTGAAGCTTTCTTT
CSARDMQSEAFF
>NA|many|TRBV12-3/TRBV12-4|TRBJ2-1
TGTGCCAGCAGTTTAGCGATTGGCGGTTACAATGAGCAGTTCTTC
CASSLAIGGYNEQFF
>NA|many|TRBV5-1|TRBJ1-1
TGCGCCAGCAGCGCCTCACCGGGACGACCCTTTAGTGAAGCTTTCTTT
CASSASPGRPFSEAFF
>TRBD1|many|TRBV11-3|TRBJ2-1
TGTGCCAGCAGCTTAGACCCAGGGGGATCCTACAATGAGCAGTTCTTC
CASSLDPGGSYNEQFF
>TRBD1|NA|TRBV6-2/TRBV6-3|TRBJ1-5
TGTGCCAGCGTCGCCCCAGGGGGCTCAGGTCAGCCCCAGCATTTT
CASVAPGGSGQPQHF
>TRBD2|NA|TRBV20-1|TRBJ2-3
TGCAGTGCTCCCCAACGGGGGGGAACTGGTTCAGATACGCAGTATTTT
CSAPQRGGTGSDTQYF
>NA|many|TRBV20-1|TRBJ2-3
TGCAGTGCAAACGGGGGCGGGCCAGATACGCAGTATTTT
CSANGGGPDTQYF
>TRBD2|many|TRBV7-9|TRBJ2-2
TGTGCCAGCAGGTCACCGGTTAGACTAGCCAGCACCGGGGAGCTGTTTTTT
CASRSPVRLASTGELFF
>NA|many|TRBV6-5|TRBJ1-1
TGTGCCAGCAGTAGCCGGTCGACAGGCGGCACTGAAGCTTTCTTT
CASSSRSTGGTEAFF
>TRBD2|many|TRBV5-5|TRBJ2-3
TGTGCCAGCAGCCGAACTAGCGGGGGGGCGGGAGATACGCAGTATTTT
CASSRTSGGAGDTQYF
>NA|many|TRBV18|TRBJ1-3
TGTGCCAGCTCACCCCGGGATGGACGAGACACCATATATTTT
CASSPRDGRDTIYF
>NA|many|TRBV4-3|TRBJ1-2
TGCGCCAGCAGCCAAGGCTTTCTTGGGGACTATGGCTACACCTTC
CASSQGFLGDYGYTF